These 25 T cell receptor beta chains share one sample of origin, sequenced in a study of T-cell memory formation after mild COVID-19 (dated by TCRdb to about 2021). The library was produced with 5' RACE. The sample was run on an Illumina NovaSeq 6000. TCRdb ran its own pipeline on the public reads, namely fastp trimming at Q25 and MiXCR clone calling, and kept in-frame beta chains. Every CDR3 protein is listed once, alongside the most common genes and DNA of its rows. This sample holds around 110,000 distinct CDR3 sequences; roughly 12% were observed only once. Jointly, the top ten make up around 30% of the sample. The specimen sequenced was PBMCs or a T cell subset sorted from them (not recorded which). The receptors come from an adult woman who had mild COVID-19 (a few samples of this study predate the infection). The sample titles of this study are shuffled in the database, so cell type and time point are left out; the donor was told from shared clones.

The chain uses TRBV7-9 and TRBJ1-2, with D hard to call. Trimming removed 0 bases at V and 4 bases at J, with 9 bases between. In germline, CDR1 is SEHNR, CDR2 FQNEAQ (reference sequence). The CDR3 spans 14 residues. In nucleotides, the CDR3 is TGTGCCAGCAGCTTAGCCCCAGAGAGCTATGGCTACACCTTC. Encoded protein: CASSLAPESYGYTF.

This chain connects TRBV12-3 or TRBV12-4 to TRBJ2-2; TRBD2 matches 10 bases. Trimming took 2 bases from V and 1 from J; bases not matched to a gene: 16. This CDR3 contains 21 residues. The CDR3 is CASSLSVAGGSIVENTGELFF. The DNA for the CDR3 is TGTGCCAGCAGTTTATCGGTAGCGGGAGGCTCGATTGTAGAGAACACCGGGGAGCTGTTTTTT.

The chain uses TRBV29-1 and TRBJ1-2; TRBD1 is a possible D gene (6 bases). The CDR3 is 13 residues long. The germline CDR1 and CDR2 sequences are SQVTM and ANQGSEA. Deletions cut 6 bases from V and 4 bases from J, with 15 bases between. The CDR3 coding sequence is TGCAGCGTGAGGACAGTGGGCAGCTATGGCTACACCTTC. Translated: CSVRTVGSYGYTF.

This rearrangement joins TRBV20-1 to TRBJ2-7, with D unresolved. V was trimmed by 0 bases and J by 2 bases, leaving 11 bases between them. The CDR3 consists of 14 residues. Looked up from germline, CDR1 is DFQATT and CDR2 is SNEGSKA (reference sequence). As DNA, the CDR3 is TGCAGTGCTAGAGATTGGCACGTCGCCTACGAGCAGTACTTC. Its translation is CSARDWHVAYEQYF.

The DNA of the CDR3 is TGTGCCAGCATGGGAGGGTGGAGCACAGATACGCAGTATTTT. Protein sequence: CASMGGWSTDTQYF. V is TRBV6-2 or TRBV6-3 and J is TRBJ2-3; 7 nucleotides align to TRBD2. V lost 7 bases to trimming and J lost 0 bases; unmatched junction nucleotides: 4. There are 14 residues in the CDR3. Germline lookup yields CDR1 MNHEY and CDR2 SVGEGT.

This clonotype was detected only a few times. The chain joins TRBV7-3 to TRBJ2-1, with TRBD1 as a possible D gene (6 bases). This CDR3 spans 15 amino acids. Germline CDR1 SGHTA, CDR2 FQGTGA. Trimming stripped 5 bases from V and 3 bases from J, with 14 bases between. The CDR3 protein is CASSLRQGHYNEQFF. The CDR3 DNA sequence: TGTGCCAGCAGCCTAAGGCAGGGGCACTACAATGAGCAGTTCTTC.

This clonotype appeared a few times. The chain carries TRBV3-1 and TRBJ2-7, with D possibly TRBD2 on 6 matching bases. Germline CDR1 LGHDT, CDR2 YNNKEL (reference sequence). The CDR3 spans 15 residues. The V end was cut by 4 bases, the J end by 4 bases, with 17 bases between. The CDR3 is CASSPFGGTFYEQYF. CDR3 in DNA: TGTGCCAGCAGCCCCTTCGGCGGGACCTTTTACGAGCAGTACTTC.

This clonotype was found a few times. Here the CDR3 DNA reads TGTGCCTGGAGTGAAGCAGTCGAGCAGTACTTC. Translation gives CAWSEAVEQYF. J is TRBJ2-7 and V is TRBV30; D unresolved. The V end was cut by 1 base, the J end by 6 bases, with 7 bases between. Germline CDR1 and CDR2: GTSNPN and SVGIG (reference sequence). The CDR3 sequence is 11 residues long.

The J gene is TRBJ1-2, the V gene TRBV19; 8 nucleotides match TRBD1. J gave up 4 bases and V 7 bases, and 8 bases lay outside the gene matches. In germline, CDR1 is LNHDA, CDR2 SQIVND (reference sequence). The CDR3 is made up of 14 amino acids. This CDR3 is CASTIGTGPYGYTF. The DNA of the CDR3 is TGTGCCAGTACGATAGGGACAGGCCCCTATGGCTACACCTTC. The full variable domain, in which reference TRBV19 and TRBJ1-2 provide the parts outside the CDR3, is DGGITQSPKYLFRKEGQNVTLSCEQNLNHDAMYWYRQDPGQGLRLIYYSQIVNDFQKGDIAEGYSVSREKKESFPLTVTSAQKNPTAFYLCASTIGTGPYGYTFGSGTRLTVV.

This clonotype was recorded at least ten times. The chain has TRBV4-1 and TRBJ2-7, with D uncertain. In germline, CDR1 is MGHRA, CDR2 YSYEKL. V lost 4 bases and J lost 0, with 10 bases in between. This CDR3 contains 14 residues. The CDR3 spells CASSPSEGSYEQYF. The CDR3 DNA sequence: TGCGCCAGCAGCCCCAGCGAAGGCTCCTACGAGCAGTACTTC.

The gene calls are TRBV7-3 and TRBJ1-1; TRBD1 is a possible D gene (5 bases). The germline V and J ends were trimmed by 5 bases and 9 bases, with 16 bases remaining between them. Germline lookup yields CDR1 SGHTA and CDR2 FQGTGA. The length of the CDR3 is 13 residues. The CDR3 DNA reads as TGTGCCAGCAGCAACCGGGACGGCGGTCAAGCTTTCTTT. It is translated as CASSNRDGGQAFF.

The rearrangement joins TRBV30 to TRBJ2-7, with 12 positions matching TRBD1. The CDR3 spans 13 residues. Germline V gene data show CDR1 as GTSNPN and CDR2 as SVGIG (reference sequence). J lost 5 bases, V lost 3 bases, and 2 bases had no gene match. The CDR3 here is CAWSGTGGDEQYF. CDR3 nucleotide sequence: TGTGCCTGGAGCGGGACAGGGGGCGACGAGCAGTACTTC. The full variable domain, in which reference TRBV30 and TRBJ2-7 provide the parts outside the CDR3, is SQTIHQWPATLVQPVGSPLSLECTVEGTSNPNLYWYRQAAGRGLQLLFYSVGIGQISSEVPQNLSASRPQDRQFILSSKKLLLSDSGFYLCAWSGTGGDEQYFGPGTRLTVT.

V gene TRBV7-9 combines with J gene TRBJ2-4, with no clear D. CDR3 length: 16 amino acids. The V gene's germline CDR1 is SEHNR and CDR2 FQNEAQ (reference sequence). V lost 6 bases to trimming and J lost 0 bases, with 15 bases between them. The CDR3 spells CASSSAIGIAKNIQYF. The CDR3 DNA sequence: TGTGCCAGCAGTTCGGCCATCGGAATAGCCAAAAACATTCAGTACTTC.

The chain couples TRBV7-9 to TRBJ2-7, with D tentatively TRBD1 or TRBD2 (5 bases each). V was cut by 2 bases and J by 3 bases, with 17 bases left in between. Germline CDR1 SEHNR, CDR2 FQNEAQ (reference sequence). The CDR3 has 16 residues. In DNA, the CDR3 is TGTGCCAGCAGCTTATGGGACGACACAGACCGCTACGAGCAGTACTTC. The encoded protein is CASSLWDDTDRYEQYF.

This chain uses TRBV5-1 with TRBJ1-5, with 10 bases that match TRBD1. Germline V gene data show CDR1 as SGHRS and CDR2 as YFSETQ. The CDR3 is made up of 19 amino acids. V lost 6 bases, J lost 0 bases, and 15 bases stayed unmatched. This CDR3 reads CASTEPGTGDGYSNQPQHF. CDR3 bases: TGCGCCAGCACAGAACCCGGGACAGGGGATGGGTATAGCAATCAGCCCCAGCATTTT. The full variable domain, rest sourced from reference TRBV5-1 and TRBJ1-5, is KAGVTQTPRYLIKTRGQQVTLSCSPISGHRSVSWYQQTPGQGLQFLFEYFSETQRNKGNFPGRFSGRQFSNSRSEMNVSTLELGDSALYLCASTEPGTGDGYSNQPQHFGDGTRLSIL.

Many counts were recorded for this clonotype. The DNA for the CDR3 is TGTGCCAGCAGCTGGGATCATGGTTGGGAGACCCAGTACTTC. Encoded protein: CASSWDHGWETQYF. The J gene is TRBJ2-5, the V gene TRBV7-9, with D unresolved. The CDR3 length is 14 residues. The germline gives CDR1 SEHNR, CDR2 FQNEAQ (reference sequence). V was pared by 4 bases and J by 5 bases, with 14 bases between.

The V call is TRBV24-1, the J call TRBJ2-5; 9 bases fit TRBD2. The CDR3 totals 15 residues. Germline V gene lookup returns CDR1 KGHDR and CDR2 SFDVKD. The trim removed 6 bases at V and 2 bases at J, leaving 6 bases unmatched. Here the CDR3 DNA reads TGTGCCACCAGTACCCTAGCGGGAACTCAAGAGACCCAGTACTTC. This gives the protein CATSTLAGTQETQYF.

The genes are TRBV20-1 and TRBJ2-5; 10 bases match TRBD2. Germline-derived CDR1 and CDR2 are DFQATT and SNEGSKA (reference sequence). There are 16 residues in the CDR3. Unmatched junction bases numbered 7, after V lost 0 bases and J lost 3 bases. The CDR3 loop reads CSARDQAGGREETQYF. As DNA, the CDR3 is TGCAGTGCTAGAGATCAAGCGGGAGGGCGAGAAGAGACCCAGTACTTC.

This clonotype has just a few counts. J is TRBJ1-1 and V is TRBV12-3 or TRBV12-4; D gene unclear. The CDR3 is 12 amino acids. V was cut by 5 bases and J by 7 bases, with 11 bases left in between. DNA for the CDR3: TGTGCCAGCAGTGAATCGACCCGTGAAGCTTTCTTT. Encoded protein: CASSESTREAFF.

The rearrangement links TRBV7-6 to TRBJ2-1; D remains unclear. Germline V CDR1 and CDR2: SGHVS, FNYEAQ. This CDR3 is built from 17 residues. V dropped 4 bases and J dropped 2 bases, with 18 bases sitting between them. Written as DNA, the CDR3 is TGTGCCAGCAGCTCCTCTTGGCCAGGACCGACCTACAATGAGCAGTTCTTC. Protein product: CASSSSWPGPTYNEQFF.

This clonotype was counted only a few times. The J gene is TRBJ1-4, the V gene TRBV6-6, with 7 nucleotides matching TRBD1. Germline lookup yields CDR1 MNHNY and CDR2 SVGAGI (reference sequence). This CDR3 is built from 16 residues. Germline trimming cut 4 bases from V and 7 bases from J; bases unmatched to any gene: 12. The CDR3, as DNA: TGTGCCAGCAGTTCGACTCTTCAGGGGGGAAGTGAAAAACTGTTTTTT. This translates into CASSSTLQGGSEKLFF.

This clonotype was recorded a few times. The chain carries TRBV7-9 and TRBJ2-2, with D unresolved. Per the germline V gene, CDR1 is SEHNR and CDR2 is FQNEAQ (reference sequence). The length of the CDR3 is 13 residues. Between the trimmed V and J ends, which lost 5 bases and 5 bases, there was a span of 9 bases. DNA of the CDR3: TGTGCCAGCAGCCATGGCAGGACCGGGGAGCTGTTTTTT. This sequence encodes CASSHGRTGELFF.

The chain employs TRBV5-1 and TRBJ2-2; no clear D gene. Trimming left V 0 bases short and J 0 bases short, with 3 bases between. CDR3 size: 14 residues. Germline CDR1 SGHRS, CDR2 YFSETQ. For the CDR3, the DNA is TGCGCCAGCAGCTTGGACCCGAACACCGGGGAGCTGTTTTTT. This gives the protein CASSLDPNTGELFF.

This clonotype was detected many times. V is TRBV27 and J is TRBJ2-7; no reliable D call. The CDR3 is made up of 13 amino acids. Germline V gives CDR1 MNHEY, CDR2 SMNVEV (reference sequence). V shed 3 bases and J shed 2 bases, with 8 bases lying between them. DNA of the CDR3: TGTGCCAGCAGTTTCGGCAAGCCCTACGAGCAGTACTTC. It specifies CASSFGKPYEQYF.

This clonotype was observed a few times. The rearrangement links TRBV11-3 to TRBJ2-3, with TRBD1 matching 7 bases. V shed 11 bases, J shed 1 base, and the junction held 6 bases outside the gene matches. The germline CDR1 and CDR2 sequences are SGHNT and YENEEA. This CDR3 has 13 residues. In nucleotides, the CDR3 is TGTGCCGTCCGGGACAGTGGCACAGATACGCAGTATTTT. As protein: CAVRDSGTDTQYF.